Following are 15 T cell receptor beta chains from one sample sequenced in a study of blood T cell repertoires in COVID-19. Libraries were prepared by immunoSEQ multiplex PCR; TCRdb keeps only in-frame clonotypes and omits some of them. The sample shows approximately 160,000 clones, roughly 83% of them seen only once. The specimen sequenced was PBMCs or T cells enriched from blood (not recorded which). The receptors were sampled from a woman aged 50 to 60 who had recovered from COVID-19.

The chain joins TRBV25-1 to TRBJ2-3; D not resolved. Per the germline V gene, CDR1 is MGHDK and CDR2 is SYGVNS. This CDR3 spans 13 amino acids. Trimming shortened V by 4 bases and J by 4 bases, and 9 bases separated the two germline ends. CDR3 sequence: CASSGRGADTQYF. As DNA, the CDR3 is TGTGCCAGCAGTGGGCGCGGAGCAGATACGCAGTATTTT.

V gene TRBV12-3 or TRBV12-4 combines with J gene TRBJ1-2; TRBD1 matches 8 bases. With 9 bases clipped from V and 2 bases from J, the junction kept 5 bases outside the gene matches. The CDR3 consists of 13 residues. The CDR3, as DNA: TGTGCCAGTGCAGGGGGCGCGAACTATGGCTACACCTTC. Its protein product is CASAGGANYGYTF.

The chain carries TRBV5-4 and TRBJ2-3; D unresolved. V lost 9 bases to trimming and J lost 6 bases, with 20 bases between them. CDR3 length equals 14 residues. Germline V gives CDR1 SGHNT, CDR2 YYREEE (reference sequence). CDR3 region: CATRPYQKSDTQYF. CDR3 nucleotides: TGTGCCACTAGACCGTACCAAAAATCGGATACGCAGTATTTT.

V usage is TRBV11-3 and J usage is TRBJ1-1; D remains ambiguous. The CDR3 is 16 residues long. Trimming removed 1 base from V and 5 bases from J, with 17 bases in between. CDR1 and CDR2 (germline): SGHNT, YENEEA. The CDR3 bases are TGTGCCAGCAGCTTAGCGGAGGTTACGCATGAAACTGAAGCTTTCTTT. It translates to CASSLAEVTHETEAFF.

V usage is TRBV7-2 and J usage is TRBJ2-2; 9 positions agree with TRBD2. Germline lookup yields CDR1 SGHTA and CDR2 FQGNSA. With 3 bases clipped from V and 7 bases from J, the junction kept 6 bases outside the gene matches. The CDR3 contains 15 residues. CDR3 loop: CASSLTGLAGGELFF. The CDR3 region has the DNA TGTGCCAGCAGCTTGACGGGACTAGCTGGCGGGGAGCTGTTTTTT.

This sequence joins TRBV7-3 and TRBJ2-3; D is ambiguous. CDR3 length equals 12 residues. Germline assignment: CDR1 SGHTA and CDR2 FQGTGA. V lost 3 bases and J lost 4, with 5 bases in between. This chain's CDR3 is CASSFSADTQYF. As DNA, the CDR3 is TGTGCCAGCAGCTTCTCAGCAGATACGCAGTATTTT.

The chain joins TRBV4-1 to TRBJ1-4, with D perhaps TRBD1 (5 bases). V gave up 1 base and J gave up 6 bases, with 12 bases separating them. The CDR3 consists of 15 residues. Germline lookup yields CDR1 MGHRA and CDR2 YSYEKL. The DNA for the CDR3 is TGCGCCAGCAGCCAAGCACAGGTTCTATATGAAAAACTGTTTTTT. This sequence encodes CASSQAQVLYEKLFF.

The chain couples TRBV20-1 to TRBJ2-7; weak D call: TRBD2 (6 bases). The CDR3 runs 11 residues. V was trimmed by 5 bases and J by 3 bases, leaving 8 bases between them. The germline CDR1 and CDR2 sequences are DFQATT and SNEGSKA (reference sequence). DNA of the CDR3: TGCAGTGCTGATAGCGGCTACGAGCAGTACGTC. Protein: CSADSGYEQYV.

This sequence joins TRBV11-2 and TRBJ1-2; 11 bases are shared with TRBD1. CDR1 and CDR2 from the germline V gene are SGHAT and FQNNGV. CDR3 length: 17 residues. Trimming at V came to 1 base and at J to 0 bases, leaving 4 bases not matched to a gene. CDR3 DNA: TGTGCCAGCAGCTTAGGGACAGGGGGCCTTGCTAACTATGGCTACACCTTC. Encoded protein: CASSLGTGGLANYGYTF.

This clone was seen a single time. Here the CDR3 DNA reads TGTGCCAGCAATTTAGGTGGAACAGGGGATGAAAAACTGTTTTTT. The encoded protein is CASNLGGTGDEKLFF. V is TRBV7-9 and J is TRBJ1-4; 7 bases agree with TRBD1. The CDR3 is 15 residues long. Germline V CDR1 and CDR2: SEHNR, FQNEAQ (reference sequence). The V segment lost 7 bases and the J segment 6 bases; nucleotides outside the gene matches: 11.

The gene calls are TRBV5-8 and TRBJ1-1; the D gene is possibly TRBD1 (6 bases). The germline V and J ends were trimmed by 0 bases and 6 bases, with 15 bases remaining between them. Germline lookup yields CDR1 SGHTS and CDR2 YDEGEE. The CDR3 has 15 amino acids. CDR3 nucleotides: TGTGCCAGCAGCTTGGGTCAGGGGACCCTCCCTGAAGCTTTCTTT. Amino acid sequence: CASSLGQGTLPEAFF.

The chain combines TRBV3-1 (or the pseudogene TRBV3-2) with TRBJ1-2, with a possible D match to TRBD1 (5 bases). V was pared by 3 bases and J by 2 bases, with 7 bases between. This CDR3 is 13 amino acids long. Germline loops: CDR1 LGHDT, CDR2 YNNKEL (reference sequence). This chain's CDR3 is CASSHRQNYGYTF. The CDR3 coding sequence is TGTGCCAGCAGCCACCGACAGAACTATGGCTACACCTTC.

The chain combines TRBV18 with TRBJ1-1; no definite D call. V gave up 0 bases and J gave up 0 bases, with 14 bases separating them. The CDR3 runs to 17 residues. In germline, CDR1 is KGHSH, CDR2 LQKENI. CDR3 sequence reads: CASSPPSWEPMNTEAFF. Written as DNA, the CDR3 is TGTGCCAGCTCACCACCGTCATGGGAGCCGATGAACACTGAAGCTTTCTTT.

The V gene is TRBV5-1, the J gene TRBJ1-1; 7 nucleotides agree with TRBD1. Trimming at V came to 7 bases and at J to 8 bases, leaving 11 bases not matched to a gene. The CDR3 runs to 13 residues. Germline V gives CDR1 SGHRS, CDR2 YFSETQ. The CDR3 loop reads CASRTGANNEAFF. CDR3 nucleotide sequence: TGCGCCAGCCGAACAGGGGCTAATAACGAAGCTTTCTTT.

The rearrangement joins TRBV12-5 to TRBJ1-4; D uncertain. V lost 3 bases and J 7 bases, leaving 9 bases between the germline ends. This CDR3 comprises 13 residues. Germline CDR1 and CDR2: LGHNT and FRNRAP. In nucleotides, the CDR3 is TGTGCTAGTGGTTTATCCGGGTCTGAAAAACTGTTTTTT. Residues: CASGLSGSEKLFF.